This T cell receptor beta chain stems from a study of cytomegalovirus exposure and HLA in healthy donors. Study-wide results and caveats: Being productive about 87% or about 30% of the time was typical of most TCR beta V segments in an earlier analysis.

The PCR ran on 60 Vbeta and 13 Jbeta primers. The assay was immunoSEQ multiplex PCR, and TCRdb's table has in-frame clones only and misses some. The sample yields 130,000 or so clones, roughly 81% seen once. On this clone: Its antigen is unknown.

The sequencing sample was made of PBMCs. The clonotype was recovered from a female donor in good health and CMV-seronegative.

The CDR3 here is CASSPPGGRYEQYF. CDR3 bases: TGTGCCAGCAGCCCCCCCGGCGGGAGATACGAGCAGTACTTC. The rearrangement joins TRBV7-2 to TRBJ2-7; the match to TRBD2 covers 7 bases. Germline V gene data show CDR1 as SGHTA and CDR2 as FQGNSA. With 5 bases clipped from V and 4 bases from J, the junction kept 8 bases outside the gene matches. The CDR3 runs 14 residues.